This TCR beta chain was profiled in a study of cytomegalovirus exposure and HLA in healthy donors. This CDR3 is 14 amino acids long. In this sample, this clone turned up once. Use of 60 Vbeta and 13 Jbeta primers characterized the PCR. Sequenced by immunoSEQ multiplex PCR; TCRdb stores in-frame clones only, minus some. The data hold more than 130,000 clones, with over 70% observed a single time. The sequencing input was PBMCs. The rearrangement uses TRBV21-1 and TRBJ1-5; the table calls TRBD1, which could not be checked here. TRBV21-1 is reported as a pseudogene. This receptor was taken from a male donor in good health and CMV-seronegative. The CDR3 here is CASTRDNYNQPQHF. The CDR3 nucleotides read TGTGCCAGTACCCGGGACAACTATAATCAGCCCCAGCATTTT.